This T cell receptor beta chain is from a study of cytomegalovirus exposure and HLA in healthy donors. In the study overall: The 120 validation repertoires, a later analysis reported, used the same platform as the 700 or so repertoires from the first cohort. General study findings and limits: Despite most TCR sequences being rare, some public TCRs occurred in many donors. Three CMV-associated chains proved CMV antigen-specific in vitro. Reports showed the classifier diagnosing cytomegalovirus status with high specificity and sensitivity.

The CDR3 length is 13 residues. J lost 4 bases, V lost 9 bases, and 4 bases had no gene match. Germline V gene lookup returns CDR1 LNHDA and CDR2 SQIVND (reference sequence). As to this clone: What it binds is unknown.

Measured with immunoSEQ multiplex PCR; TCRdb has only the in-frame clones, and not every one. The repertoire holds approximately 140,000 clones, with 70% to 90% as singletons. What was sequenced was PBMCs. This clonotype was sampled from a man aged 18 to 29 in good health and CMV-seropositive. J is TRBJ1-5 and V is TRBV19; 9 bases are a match to TRBD1. CDR3 in amino acids: CASRTGENQPQHF. CDR3 sequence (DNA): TGTGCCAGCCGGACAGGGGAGAATCAGCCCCAGCATTTT.